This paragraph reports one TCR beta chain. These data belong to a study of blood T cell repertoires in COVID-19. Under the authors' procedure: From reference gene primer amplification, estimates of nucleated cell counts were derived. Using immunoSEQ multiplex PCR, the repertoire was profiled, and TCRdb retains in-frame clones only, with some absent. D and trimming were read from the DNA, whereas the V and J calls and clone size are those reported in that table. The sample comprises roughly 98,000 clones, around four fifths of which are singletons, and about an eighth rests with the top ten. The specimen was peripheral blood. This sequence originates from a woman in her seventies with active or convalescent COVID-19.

CDR3 bases: TGTGCCAGCAGTGTCCGGGACAGTAGAAACACCATATATTTT. Amino acid sequence: CASSVRDSRNTIYF. The chain couples TRBV25-1 to TRBJ1-3; 7 bases are a match to TRBD1. The CDR3 runs to 14 residues. Germline CDR1 MGHDK, CDR2 SYGVNS. V trimming: 4 bases; J trimming: 5 bases; junction bases outside the gene matches: 5.